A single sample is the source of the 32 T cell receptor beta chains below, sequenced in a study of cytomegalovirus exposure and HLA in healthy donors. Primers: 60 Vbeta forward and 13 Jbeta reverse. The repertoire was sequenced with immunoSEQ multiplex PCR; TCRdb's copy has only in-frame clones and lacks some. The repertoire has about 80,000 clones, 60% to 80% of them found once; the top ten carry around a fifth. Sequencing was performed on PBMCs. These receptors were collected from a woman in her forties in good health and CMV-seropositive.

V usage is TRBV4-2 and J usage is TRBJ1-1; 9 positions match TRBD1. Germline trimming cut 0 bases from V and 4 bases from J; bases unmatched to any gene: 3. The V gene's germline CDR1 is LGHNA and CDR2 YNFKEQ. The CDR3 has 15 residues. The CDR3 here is CASSQDGTGSTEAFF. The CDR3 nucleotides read TGTGCCAGCAGCCAAGATGGGACAGGGTCCACTGAAGCTTTCTTT.

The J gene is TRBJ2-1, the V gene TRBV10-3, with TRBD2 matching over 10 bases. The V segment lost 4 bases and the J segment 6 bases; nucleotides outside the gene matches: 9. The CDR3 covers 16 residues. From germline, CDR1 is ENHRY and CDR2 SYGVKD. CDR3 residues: CAISVSELAGSNEQFF. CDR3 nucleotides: TGTGCCATCAGTGTATCCGAACTAGCGGGATCCAATGAGCAGTTCTTC.

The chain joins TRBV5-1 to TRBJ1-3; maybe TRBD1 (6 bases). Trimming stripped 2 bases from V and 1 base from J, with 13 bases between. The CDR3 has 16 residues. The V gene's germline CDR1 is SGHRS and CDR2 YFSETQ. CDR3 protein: CASSLESGESGNTIYF. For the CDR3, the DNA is TGCGCCAGCAGCTTAGAATCAGGGGAGTCTGGAAACACCATATATTTT.

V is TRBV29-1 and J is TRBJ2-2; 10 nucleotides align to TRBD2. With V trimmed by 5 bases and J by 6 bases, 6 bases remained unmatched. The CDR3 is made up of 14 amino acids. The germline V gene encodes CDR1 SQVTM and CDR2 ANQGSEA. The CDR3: CSVKGTSVSGELFF. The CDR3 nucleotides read TGCAGCGTTAAAGGGACTAGCGTTTCCGGGGAGCTGTTTTTT.

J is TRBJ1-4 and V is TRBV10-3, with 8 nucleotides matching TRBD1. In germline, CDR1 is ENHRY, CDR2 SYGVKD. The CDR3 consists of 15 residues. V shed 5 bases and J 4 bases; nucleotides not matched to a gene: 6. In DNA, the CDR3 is TGTGCCATCAGTAGGACAGGGAACCGTAATGAAAAACTGTTTTTT. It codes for CAISRTGNRNEKLFF.

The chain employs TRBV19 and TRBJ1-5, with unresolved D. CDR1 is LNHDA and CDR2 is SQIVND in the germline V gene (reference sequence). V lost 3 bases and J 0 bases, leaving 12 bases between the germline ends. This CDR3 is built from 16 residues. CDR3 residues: CASSIWPDNSNQPQHF. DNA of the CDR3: TGTGCCAGTAGTATTTGGCCAGATAATAGCAATCAGCCCCAGCATTTT.

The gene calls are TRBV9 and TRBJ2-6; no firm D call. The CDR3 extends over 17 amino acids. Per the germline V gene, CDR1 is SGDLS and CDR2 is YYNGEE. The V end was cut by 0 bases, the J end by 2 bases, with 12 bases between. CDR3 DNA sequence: TGTGCCAGCAGCGTAGGGTCGTCCGGAGCTGGGGCCAACGTCCTGACTTTC. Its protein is CASSVGSSGAGANVLTF.

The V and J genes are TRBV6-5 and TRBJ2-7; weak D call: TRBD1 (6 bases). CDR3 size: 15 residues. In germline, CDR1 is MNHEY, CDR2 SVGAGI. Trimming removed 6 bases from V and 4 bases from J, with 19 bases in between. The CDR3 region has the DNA TGTGCCAGCAGCAAGCCAAACCGGGACACGTACGAGCAGTACTTC. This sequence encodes CASSKPNRDTYEQYF.

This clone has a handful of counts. CDR3 region: CATVGQGYQPQHF. In nucleotides, the CDR3 is TGTGCCACAGTAGGACAGGGGTATCAGCCCCAGCATTTT. The chain couples TRBV19 to TRBJ1-5; 9 positions agree with TRBD1. In germline, CDR1 is LNHDA, CDR2 SQIVND (reference sequence). The CDR3 loop spans 13 amino acids. After removal of 10 bases from V and 5 bases from J, the junction contained 6 bases not matched to a gene.

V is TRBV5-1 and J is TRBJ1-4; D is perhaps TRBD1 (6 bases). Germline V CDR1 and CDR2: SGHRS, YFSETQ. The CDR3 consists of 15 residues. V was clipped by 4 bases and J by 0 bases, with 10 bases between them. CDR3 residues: CASSLTGPTNEKLFF. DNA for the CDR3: TGCGCCAGCAGCCTAACAGGGCCAACTAATGAAAAACTGTTTTTT.

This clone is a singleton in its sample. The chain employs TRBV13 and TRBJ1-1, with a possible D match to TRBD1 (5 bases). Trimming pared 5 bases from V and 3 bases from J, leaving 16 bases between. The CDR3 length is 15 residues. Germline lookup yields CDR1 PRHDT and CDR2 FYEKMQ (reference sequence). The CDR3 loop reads CASSQTGDKYTEAFF. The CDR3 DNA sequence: TGTGCCAGCAGCCAGACGGGGGATAAATACACTGAAGCTTTCTTT. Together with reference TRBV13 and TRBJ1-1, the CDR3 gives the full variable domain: AAGVIQSPRHLIKEKRETATLKCYPIPRHDTVYWYQQGPGQDPQFLISFYEKMQSDKGSIPDRFSAQQFSDYHSELNMSSLELGDSALYFCASSQTGDKYTEAFFGQGTRLTVV.

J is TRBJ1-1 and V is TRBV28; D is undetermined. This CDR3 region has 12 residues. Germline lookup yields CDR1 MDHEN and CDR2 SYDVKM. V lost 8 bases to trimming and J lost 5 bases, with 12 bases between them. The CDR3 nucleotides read TGTGCCAGCGAATCTAGTGGGACTGAAGCTTTCTTT. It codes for CASESSGTEAFF.

CDR3: CASSRRGSTSGGLTDTQYF. CDR3 sequence (DNA): TGTGCCAGTAGTAGAAGGGGGTCGACTAGCGGGGGCCTCACAGATACGCAGTATTTT. The rearrangement links TRBV19 to TRBJ2-3; 12 nucleotides match TRBD2. CDR1 is LNHDA, CDR2 SQIVND, per germline (reference sequence). CDR3 length: 19 residues. Trimming took 4 bases from V and 2 from J; bases not matched to a gene: 13.

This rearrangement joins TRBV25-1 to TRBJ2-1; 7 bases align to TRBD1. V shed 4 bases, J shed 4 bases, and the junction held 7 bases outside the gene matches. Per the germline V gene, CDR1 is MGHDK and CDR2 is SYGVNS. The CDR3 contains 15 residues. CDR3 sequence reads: CASSGTGQVYNEQFF. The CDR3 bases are TGTGCCAGCAGTGGCACTGGACAGGTTTACAATGAGCAGTTCTTC.

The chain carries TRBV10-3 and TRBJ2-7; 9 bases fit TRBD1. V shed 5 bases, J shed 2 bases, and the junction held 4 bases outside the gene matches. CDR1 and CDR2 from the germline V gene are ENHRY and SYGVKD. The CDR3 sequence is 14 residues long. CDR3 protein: CAISRDREPYEQYF. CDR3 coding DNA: TGTGCCATCAGTCGGGACAGGGAACCCTACGAGCAGTACTTC.

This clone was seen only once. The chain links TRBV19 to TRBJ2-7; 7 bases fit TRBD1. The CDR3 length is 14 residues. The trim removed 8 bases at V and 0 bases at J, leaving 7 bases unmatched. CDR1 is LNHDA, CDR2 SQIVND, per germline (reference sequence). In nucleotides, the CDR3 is TGTGCCAGTGGTAGGACAGGAGGCTCCTACGAGCAGTACTTC. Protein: CASGRTGGSYEQYF.

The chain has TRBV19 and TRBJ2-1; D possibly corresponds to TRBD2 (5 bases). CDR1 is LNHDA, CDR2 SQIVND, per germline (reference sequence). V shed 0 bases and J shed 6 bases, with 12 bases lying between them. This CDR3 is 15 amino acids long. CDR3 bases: TGTGCCAGTAGTATAGATCGTAGCGAACCCAATGAGCAGTTCTTC. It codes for CASSIDRSEPNEQFF.

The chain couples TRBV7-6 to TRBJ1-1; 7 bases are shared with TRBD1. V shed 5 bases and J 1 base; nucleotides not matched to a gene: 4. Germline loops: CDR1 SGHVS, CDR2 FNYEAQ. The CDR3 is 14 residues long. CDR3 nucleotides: TGTGCCAGCAGCCACAGGGGATCGAACACTGAAGCTTTCTTT. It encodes CASSHRGSNTEAFF.

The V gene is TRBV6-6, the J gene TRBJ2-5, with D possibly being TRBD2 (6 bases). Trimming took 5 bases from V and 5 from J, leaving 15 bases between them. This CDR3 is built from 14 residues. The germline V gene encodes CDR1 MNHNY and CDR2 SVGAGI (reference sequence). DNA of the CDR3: TGTGCCAGCAGTCCCGGCGGGAATCGCGAGACCCAGTACTTC. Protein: CASSPGGNRETQYF.

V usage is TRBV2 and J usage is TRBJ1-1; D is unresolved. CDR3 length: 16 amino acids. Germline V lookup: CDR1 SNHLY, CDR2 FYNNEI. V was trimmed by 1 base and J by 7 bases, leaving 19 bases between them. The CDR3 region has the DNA TGTGCCAGCAGTGAAGATACTGGGTCTGGGCTAATTGAAGCTTTCTTT. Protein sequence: CASSEDTGSGLIEAFF.

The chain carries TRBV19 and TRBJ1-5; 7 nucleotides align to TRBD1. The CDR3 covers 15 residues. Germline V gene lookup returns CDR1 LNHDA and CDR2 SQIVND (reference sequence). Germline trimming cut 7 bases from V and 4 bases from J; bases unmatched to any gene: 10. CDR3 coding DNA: TGTGCCAGTAAATCTGGGGCAGGGGGGAATCAGCCCCAGCATTTT. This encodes CASKSGAGGNQPQHF. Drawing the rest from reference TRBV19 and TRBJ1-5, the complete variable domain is DGGITQSPKYLFRKEGQNVTLSCEQNLNHDAMYWYRQDPGQGLRLIYYSQIVNDFQKGDIAEGYSVSREKKESFPLTVTSAQKNPTAFYLCASKSGAGGNQPQHFGDGTRLSIL.

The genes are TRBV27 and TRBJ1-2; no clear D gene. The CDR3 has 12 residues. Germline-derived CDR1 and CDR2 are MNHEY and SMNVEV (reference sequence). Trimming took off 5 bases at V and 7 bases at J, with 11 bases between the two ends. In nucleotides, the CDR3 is TGTGCCAGCAGTCGACCGGGGTTTGGCTACACCTTC. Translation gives CASSRPGFGYTF.

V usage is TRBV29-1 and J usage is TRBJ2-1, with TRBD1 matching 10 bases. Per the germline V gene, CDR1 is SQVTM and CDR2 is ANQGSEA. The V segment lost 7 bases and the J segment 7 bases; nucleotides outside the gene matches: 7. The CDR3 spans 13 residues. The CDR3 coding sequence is TGCAGCGCTTCCCCGGGACAGGGGAATGAGCAGTTCTTC. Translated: CSASPGQGNEQFF.

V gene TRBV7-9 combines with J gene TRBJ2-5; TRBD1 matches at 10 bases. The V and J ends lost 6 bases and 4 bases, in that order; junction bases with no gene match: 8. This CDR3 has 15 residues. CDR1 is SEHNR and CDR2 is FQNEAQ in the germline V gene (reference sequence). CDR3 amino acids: CASSMGQGQRETQYF. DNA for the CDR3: TGTGCCAGCAGTATGGGACAGGGGCAAAGAGAGACCCAGTACTTC.

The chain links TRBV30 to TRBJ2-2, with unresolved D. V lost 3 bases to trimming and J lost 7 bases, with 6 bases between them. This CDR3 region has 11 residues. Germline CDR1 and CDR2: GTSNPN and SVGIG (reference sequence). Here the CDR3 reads CAWRESGELFF. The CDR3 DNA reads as TGTGCCTGGAGAGAGAGCGGGGAGCTGTTTTTT.

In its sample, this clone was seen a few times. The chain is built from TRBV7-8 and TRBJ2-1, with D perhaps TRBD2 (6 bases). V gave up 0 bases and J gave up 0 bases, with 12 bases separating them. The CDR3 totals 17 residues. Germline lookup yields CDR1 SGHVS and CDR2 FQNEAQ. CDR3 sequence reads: CASSLAIRGSSYNEQFF. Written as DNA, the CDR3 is TGTGCCAGCAGCTTAGCGATCCGGGGGAGCTCCTACAATGAGCAGTTCTTC.

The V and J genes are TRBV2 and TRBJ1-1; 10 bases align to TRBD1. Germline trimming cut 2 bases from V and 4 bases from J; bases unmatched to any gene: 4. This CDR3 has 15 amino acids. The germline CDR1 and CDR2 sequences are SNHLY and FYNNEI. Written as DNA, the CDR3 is TGTGCCAGCAGTGAATCCCGGGACAGGGGCACTGAAGCTTTCTTT. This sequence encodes CASSESRDRGTEAFF.

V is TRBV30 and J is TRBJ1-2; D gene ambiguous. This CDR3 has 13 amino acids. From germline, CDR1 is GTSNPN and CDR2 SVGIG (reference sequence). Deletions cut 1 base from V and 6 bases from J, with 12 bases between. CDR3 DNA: TGTGCCTGGAGTGCAACTAAGGCAGATGGCTACACCTTC. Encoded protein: CAWSATKADGYTF.

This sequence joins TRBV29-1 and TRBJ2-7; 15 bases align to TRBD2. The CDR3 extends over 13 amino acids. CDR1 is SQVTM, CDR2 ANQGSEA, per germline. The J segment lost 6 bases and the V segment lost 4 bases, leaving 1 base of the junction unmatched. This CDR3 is CSVGGLAGGEQYF. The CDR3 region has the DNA TGCAGCGTTGGGGGACTAGCGGGAGGCGAGCAGTACTTC.

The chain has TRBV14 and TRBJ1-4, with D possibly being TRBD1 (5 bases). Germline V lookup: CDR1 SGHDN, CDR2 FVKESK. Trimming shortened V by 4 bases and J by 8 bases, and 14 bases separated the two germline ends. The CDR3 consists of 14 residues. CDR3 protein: CASSLYGGTEKLFF. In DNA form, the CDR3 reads TGTGCCAGCAGCCTTTACGGGGGGACGGAAAAACTGTTTTTT.

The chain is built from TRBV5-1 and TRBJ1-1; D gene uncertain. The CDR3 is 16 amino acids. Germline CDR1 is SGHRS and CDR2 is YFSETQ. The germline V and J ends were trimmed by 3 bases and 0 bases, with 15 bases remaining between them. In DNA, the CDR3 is TGCGCCAGCAGCTCGCACTCGGTTGTCATGAACACTGAAGCTTTCTTT. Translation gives CASSSHSVVMNTEAFF.

CDR3 nucleotide sequence: TGTGCCAGCAGCCAAGATGGAGGGACGGCTAGCGGGGGGGCAGAGACCCAGTACTTC. This encodes CASSQDGGTASGGAETQYF. The V call is TRBV4-2, the J call TRBJ2-5; 12 positions agree with TRBD2. CDR1 and CDR2 (germline): LGHNA, YNFKEQ. V was clipped by 0 bases and J by 4 bases; unmatched bases: 12. The CDR3 is 19 residues long.